A single sample is the source of the 17 T cell receptor beta chains below, sequenced in a study of T cell responses to AZD1222 COVID-19 vaccine. The table came from immunoSEQ multiplex PCR; TCRdb's copy has only in-frame clones and leaves some out. The sample has under 140,000 clones, about 85% seen once. The sequenced sample was peripheral blood, obtained on day 0 of AZD1222 vaccination. Every receptor here comes from an adult in good health.

V is TRBV25-1 and J is TRBJ2-7, with D uncertain. Per germline, CDR1 MGHDK and CDR2 SYGVNS. Deletions cut 3 bases from V and 2 bases from J, with 11 bases between. The CDR3 sequence is 14 residues long. CDR3 in DNA: TGTGCCAGCAGTGATCACGGTGGGGCCTACGAGCAGTACTTC. It specifies CASSDHGGAYEQYF.

J is TRBJ1-1 and V is TRBV5-1; D is possibly TRBD1 (6 bases). The CDR3 loop spans 14 amino acids. Per the germline V gene, CDR1 is SGHRS and CDR2 is YFSETQ. The V and J ends lost 3 bases and 1 base respectively, with 10 bases between them. In nucleotides, the CDR3 is TGCGCCAGCAGCTCCGGACAGCCGAACACTGAAGCTTTCTTT. This sequence encodes CASSSGQPNTEAFF.

The chain links TRBV9 to TRBJ2-7, with D tentatively TRBD1 (6 bases). The germline V gene has CDR1 SGDLS and CDR2 YYNGEE. This CDR3 has 13 residues. Deletions cut 3 bases from V and 7 bases from J, with 14 bases between. Here the CDR3 DNA reads TGTGCCAGCAGCGATGGGGGCAGAAGGGAGCAGTACTTC. This gives the protein CASSDGGRREQYF.

This chain joins TRBV10-3 and TRBJ1-4; 11 bases agree with TRBD1. Germline V gives CDR1 ENHRY, CDR2 SYGVKD. The junction had 8 bases not matched to a gene; V was cut back by 6 bases and J by 8 bases. This CDR3 has 15 amino acids. The CDR3 is CAIRDGQGANEKLFF. In DNA form, the CDR3 reads TGTGCCATCAGAGACGGACAGGGGGCAAACGAAAAACTGTTTTTT.

V gene TRBV5-4 combines with J gene TRBJ1-3; D is unclear. Germline V gives CDR1 SGHNT, CDR2 YYREEE (reference sequence). Trimming removed 3 bases from V and 0 bases from J, with 10 bases in between. The CDR3 spans 15 residues. CDR3 loop: CASSSRVGSGNTIYF. The CDR3 bases are TGTGCCAGCAGCTCGCGTGTGGGCTCTGGAAACACCATATATTTT.

This clone was counted between two and nine times. The rearrangement links TRBV19 to TRBJ1-1, with 7 bases lining up with TRBD1. Germline V gives CDR1 LNHDA, CDR2 SQIVND (reference sequence). Trimming removed 4 bases from V and 2 bases from J; junction bases left unmatched: 10. This CDR3 comprises 16 residues. The CDR3 DNA follows: TGTGCCAGTAGTAAGACGACTGGGACAGTCAACACTGAAGCTTTCTTT. Encoded protein: CASSKTTGTVNTEAFF.

The V gene is TRBV24-1, the J gene TRBJ2-7; no definite D call. The length of the CDR3 is 13 residues. Trimming took 1 base from V and 4 from J, leaving 7 bases between them. Germline V CDR1 and CDR2: KGHDR, SFDVKD. DNA of the CDR3: TGTGCCACCAGTGATTTTACCGGGTACGAGCAGTACTTC. It encodes CATSDFTGYEQYF.

The chain uses TRBV14 and TRBJ1-1; 8 bases are shared with TRBD1. Germline values: CDR1 SGHDN, CDR2 FVKESK. V lost 3 bases and J lost 11; bases outside the gene matches: 5. The CDR3 has 12 residues. CDR3 sequence reads: CASSHLGQGAFF. CDR3 in DNA: TGTGCCAGCAGCCACCTCGGACAGGGCGCTTTCTTT.

The chain carries TRBV2 and TRBJ1-5; maybe TRBD1 (6 bases). V was cut by 7 bases and J by 0 bases, with 13 bases left in between. The germline gives CDR1 SNHLY, CDR2 FYNNEI. The length of the CDR3 is 15 residues. Written as DNA, the CDR3 is TGTGCCAGCAACAACAGGGTGTATAGCAATCAGCCCCAGCATTTT. Protein product: CASNNRVYSNQPQHF.

The chain uses TRBV15 and TRBJ2-1; 7 positions match TRBD1. Unmatched junction bases numbered 8, after V lost 8 bases and J lost 1 base. CDR3 size: 15 residues. Germline V gives CDR1 LNHNV, CDR2 YYDKDF (reference sequence). DNA of the CDR3: TGTGCCACCCGAGGGGGCATTCTTTCCTACAATGAGCAGTTCTTC. Translation: CATRGGILSYNEQFF.

This rearrangement joins TRBV28 to TRBJ2-6, with D perhaps TRBD2 (7 bases). Germline V CDR1 and CDR2: MDHEN, SYDVKM. V was clipped by 5 bases and J by 4 bases, with 12 bases between them. The CDR3 is 15 residues long. The CDR3 protein is CASSESGTGANVLTF. CDR3 nucleotides: TGTGCCAGCAGTGAAAGCGGGACAGGGGCCAACGTCCTGACTTTC.

The rearrangement joins TRBV28 to TRBJ1-2, with TRBD1 identical over 7 bases. This CDR3 has 15 amino acids. CDR1 MDHEN and CDR2 SYDVKM come from the germline V gene. V was clipped by 2 bases and J by 4 bases; unmatched bases: 7. The CDR3 region is CASSLVVRDSYGYTF. The DNA of the CDR3 is TGTGCCAGCAGTTTAGTCGTCCGGGACAGCTATGGCTACACCTTC.

V usage is TRBV5-4 and J usage is TRBJ1-1; tentative D call: TRBD1 (6 bases). The CDR3 has 14 amino acids. V lost 0 bases and J 1 base, leaving 7 bases between the germline ends. CDR1 and CDR2 from the germline V gene are SGHNT and YYREEE (reference sequence). CDR3 sequence reads: CASSLGTENTEAFF. Written as DNA, the CDR3 is TGTGCCAGCAGCTTGGGGACAGAGAACACTGAAGCTTTCTTT.

This chain uses TRBV19 with TRBJ1-2; 8 positions agree with TRBD1. The CDR3 totals 14 residues. V lost 9 bases and J lost 4; bases outside the gene matches: 10. CDR1 and CDR2 (germline): LNHDA, SQIVND (reference sequence). The DNA for the CDR3 is TGTGCCAGCAGCTTCGACAGGGGTCCCTATGGCTACACCTTC. Amino acids: CASSFDRGPYGYTF.

The chain combines TRBV19 with TRBJ1-5; D gene ambiguous. The CDR3 is made up of 15 amino acids. The germline V and J ends were trimmed by 5 bases and 4 bases, with 15 bases remaining between them. Germline CDR1 LNHDA, CDR2 SQIVND (reference sequence). The DNA of the CDR3 is TGTGCCAGTAGTCCCCTGGGCAGCCAGAATCAGCCCCAGCATTTT. This gives the protein CASSPLGSQNQPQHF.

On this clone itself: One junction end does not reproduce the germline sequence, and a read error may be involved. The V call is TRBV7-2, the J call TRBJ1-2; tentative D call: TRBD1 (6 bases). The CDR3 contains 13 residues. Germline values: CDR1 SGHTA, CDR2 FQGNSA. The CDR3 loop reads CASSLDRKDGYTF. The CDR3 nucleotides read TGTGCCAGCAGTTTAGACAGGAAGGATGGCTACACCTTC.

V is TRBV19 and J is TRBJ2-3, with TRBD2 matching 12 bases. From germline, CDR1 is LNHDA and CDR2 SQIVND (reference sequence). CDR3 size: 16 residues. Germline trimming cut 5 bases from V and 6 bases from J; bases unmatched to any gene: 9. The CDR3 loop is CASSGTSGPKKDTQYF. CDR3 sequence (DNA): TGTGCCAGTAGTGGGACTAGCGGGCCCAAGAAGGATACGCAGTATTTT.